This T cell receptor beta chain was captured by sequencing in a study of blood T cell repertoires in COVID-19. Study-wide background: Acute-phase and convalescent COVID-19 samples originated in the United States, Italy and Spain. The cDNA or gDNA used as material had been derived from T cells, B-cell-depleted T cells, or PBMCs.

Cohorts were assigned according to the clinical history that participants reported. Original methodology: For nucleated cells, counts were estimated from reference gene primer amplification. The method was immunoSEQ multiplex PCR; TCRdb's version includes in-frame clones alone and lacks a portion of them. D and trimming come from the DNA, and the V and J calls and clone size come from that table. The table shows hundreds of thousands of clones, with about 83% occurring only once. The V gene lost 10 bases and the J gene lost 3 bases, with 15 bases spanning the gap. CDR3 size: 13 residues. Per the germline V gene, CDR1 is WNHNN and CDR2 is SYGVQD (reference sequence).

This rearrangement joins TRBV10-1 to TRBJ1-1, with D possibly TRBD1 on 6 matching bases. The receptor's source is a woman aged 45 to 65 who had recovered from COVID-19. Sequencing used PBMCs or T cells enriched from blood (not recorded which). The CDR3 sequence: CATSSRQDTEAFF. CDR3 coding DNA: TGCGCCACCTCCTCCAGACAGGACACTGAAGCTTTCTTT.